This T cell receptor beta chain was profiled in a study of cytomegalovirus exposure and HLA in healthy donors (dated 2017 in TCRdb). Background for the entire study: In an earlier analysis of 450 to 750 of the donors, about 270 Gb of sequence data and 117 million unique TCR beta sequences from some 170 million T cells were reported. An earlier analysis of about 620 of the donors applied high-throughput TCR beta sequencing to assess whether each TCR beta V gene segment acted as functional or pseudogenic. The genetic ancestry cluster associated with self-reported Caucasian donors included roughly 84% of the 398 genotyped donors. The study was designed to test whether signatures of past pathogen exposure could be identified by cataloging public T cell receptors. Genome-wide SNP genotypes for about three fifths of the roughly 670 donors were used in a later genetic analysis, which treated that subset as a discovery cohort. The study profiled the T cell repertoires of under 700 subjects by immunosequencing and related them to cytomegalovirus serostatus. Among approximately 370 genotyped donors of the cohort, an average of around 250,000 unique TCR beta nucleotide sequences was sequenced per donor, of which about 20% were non-productive. HLA typing included class I and class II loci at four-digit resolution. A separate validation cohort of some 130 different subjects was used in addition to the roughly 720-subject first cohort. The later analysis used no new phenotypic data to find candidate immune exposures, relying instead on TCR beta sequences and their occurrence across donors. The study combined high-throughput TCR immunosequencing, statistical association of individual TCRs with disease status, and machine learning to predict cytomegalovirus infection status. A later analysis re-analyzed previously published TCR beta repertoires from about 730 donors and added high-resolution HLA genotyping to study TCR occurrence patterns. Donor age, sex, ethnicity and CMV serostatus were compiled alongside the repertoire data. The number of donors typed differed by locus, with roughly 620-640 for A, B, C, DRB1 and DQB1, approximately 500 for DQA1, about 610 for DPA1, and around 460 for DPB1. Around 330 gigabases of sequencing data and 70 million to 95 million unique TCR sequences made up an early release that covered around 640 HLA-typed donors. Roughly 5 DR-DQ haplotypes were handled as single units for association and clustering, since linkage in the cohort was strong. Every repertoire in the discovery cohort had been generated on one and the same sequencing platform. Beyond this particular receptor, the publication reports: This cohort had only TCR beta chains sequenced, and the lack of alpha or paired-chain data limited which features could be detected. A later analysis found that most CMV-associated TCR beta chains appeared HLA-restricted, with HLA associations seemingly driven largely by CMV exposure. Most TCR sequences were seen in very few donors, while some public TCRs were found in many individuals. A later analysis reported that several top co-occurrence clusters appeared linked to parvovirus B19, influenza, CMV and Epstein-Barr virus. Strong co-occurrence of HLA alleles, especially DR and DQ, made assigning TCR associations to individual alleles difficult. The presence/absence analyses assumed that sequencing depth was roughly uniform across donors, and that assumption may not be true. In a later genetic analysis, a missense DCLRE1C variant was associated with V-gene and J-gene trimming of TCR beta chains, and the association was replicated in an independent cohort. Cytomegalovirus status was reported to be diagnosed by the classifier with high specificity and sensitivity in both the original and validation cohorts. CMV serostatus was the only immune exposure information available for the cohort. The study gave a list of about 170 TCR beta chains associated with cytomegalovirus. Because some donors lacked HLA typing at each locus, the association tests relied only on the typed subset. Correlated functional status among segregating V segments might be attributable to linkage disequilibrium, but an unknown experimental factor could not be ruled out. The authors suggested that the approach could potentially be generalized to other disease states and immunological phenotypes. An earlier analysis of around 600 of the donors showed that most TCR beta V segments appeared in productive rearrangements either about 87% or about 30% of the time, which broadly matched IMGT annotations. Because the 87-base-pair reads could not distinguish some IMGT-functional V segments, including TRBV6-2 and TRBV6-3, those segments were excluded. The sequencing pipeline was judged likely to have produced a cluster of highly shared sequence variants as a technical artifact. A later analysis found that HLA-associated TCR beta chains were more clonally expanded and had lower generation probabilities than equally common non-associated chains. A further reported finding was that TCR beta sequences accurately predicted the HLA-A and HLA-B alleles for most subjects in the first cohort. In a later analysis, TCR association rates were found to vary across HLA loci, with the most associated TCRs seen for DRB1 alleles and the fewest for HLA-C alleles. A few of the identified cytomegalovirus-associated TCR beta chains were confirmed in vitro to be specific for cytomegalovirus antigens. Some 15 rarely observed V segments, including chromosome 9 orphons, were excluded from the earlier analysis of approximately 600 of the donors because counts were too low. According to a later genetic analysis, donors in an Asian-associated ancestry cluster had fewer N-insertions in productive TCRs than the approximately 700-donor mean. A later analysis associated about 17,000 TCR beta sequences with specific HLA alleles at a false discovery rate of 0.05.

Trimming removed 5 bases from V and 7 bases from J, leaving 21 bases between the germline ends. Counted from cysteine to phenylalanine, this CDR3 has 16 amino acids. Just CDR3 DNA is preserved here, 48 bases in frame from base 1. Sequences SGHVS (CDR1) and FNYEAQ (CDR2) are obtained from the germline V gene. The library came from the immunoSEQ multiplex PCR assay. A mixture of 60 forward primers for TCR Vbeta segments and 13 reverse primers for TCR Jbeta segments was used in the multiplex PCR. The CDR3 region of rearranged TCR beta genes was amplified from genomic DNA by a multiplex PCR assay. The Illumina HiSeq System was used to sequence the amplified TCR beta libraries as 87-base-pair reads. The original methods were these. A later analysis counted approximately 74 million unique TCR beta chains across the approximately 700 repertoires, and roughly 10 million of these chains were shared by at least two donors. To remove PCR and sequencing errors, raw reads were error-corrected and collapsed into unique sequences using a nearest-neighbor algorithm that merged closely related sequences. V, D and J gene segments were assigned by aligning CDR3 sequences to IMGT reference sequences. For a sequence to be retained, a match of at least six nucleotides to both a V gene segment and a J gene segment was required. Rearrangements were called productive when the CDR3 lacked stop codons and stayed in frame with V and J; all others were non-productive. Following IMGT convention, CDR3 was defined as the stretch from the second conserved V-encoded cysteine up to the conserved J-encoded phenylalanine. Sequences without an unambiguous match to a single V gene segment were excluded from the earlier analysis of several hundred of the donors. An earlier analysis of under 750 of the donors called V segments functional above 56.7% productive rearrangements and segregating when the between-donor standard deviation exceeded 5%. A statistical classification framework was built for diagnosing cytomegalovirus status from the catalog of TCR beta chain sequences. A later analysis assigned V and J genes by comparing TCR nucleotide sequences with IMGT/GENE-DB human TR gene sequences. In a later analysis, CDR3 sequences and most-parsimonious VDJ recombination scenarios were assigned using the TCRdist pipeline. In a later analysis, every TCR beta chain was defined by the combination of its CDR3 amino acid sequence and its V-gene family, and reads without a unique V-gene family were dropped. To address suspected cross-contamination and a sequencing artifact, a later analysis removed around 600 highly shared, low-generation-probability nucleotide sequences. For each public chain, a later analysis derived a clonal expansion index from normalized ranks of inferred template counts within each repertoire. In a later analysis, generation probabilities were computed using a VDJ recombination model fitted to out-of-frame rearrangements, and the results were checked against IGoR. Hypergeometric tests were used in a later analysis to score TCR-TCR, TCR-HLA and TCR-CMV co-occurrence, with a repertoire-size bias correction applied to the TCR pairs. A later analysis estimated false discovery rates by permuting HLA or CMV assignments 20 times. In a later analysis, co-occurring TCRs were grouped with DBSCAN, and TCRdist sequence similarity was added when clustering was performed within HLA-allele-positive subsets. For co-occurrence clustering, repertoires with fewer than 30,000 or more than 120,000 public chains were excluded, along with several repertoires with anomalous nucleotide sharing. TCRdb limited this immuneACCESS table to in-frame rearrangements with V and J called. A share of clones is missing; checked studies link under half to unresolved V genes, and the rest is unexplained. That table furnishes V, J and clone size, whereas the DNA furnished D and trimming. Recorded for this sample are about 92,000 clones; 84% of them occurred a single time. Roughly 5.9% of the sample is held by the ten biggest clonotypes.

A remark on this clone: This clone's antigen is unknown. Nothing much larger sits one base from this clone, and base qualities are not available.

In total, around 600 healthy bone marrow donors made up the cohort. Cohort members were all nominally healthy when sampled, although unrecorded immune exposures were likely present. The donor was CMV seropositive and was included in the group of some 290 seropositive cohort members. A peripheral blood sample was collected from each donor, and TCR beta sequencing was performed on peripheral blood mononuclear cells. The Qiagen DNeasy Blood Extraction Kit was used to extract genomic DNA from the blood cell samples. This receptor was identified in a woman under 30 in good health and CMV-seropositive. The receptor chain draws on TRBV7-6 and TRBJ1-5, with TRBD1 perhaps the D gene, on 5 matching bases. Sequencing was done on a sample of PBMCs. CDR3 region: CASSPQVGGTKQPQHF. The DNA is TGTGCCAGCAGCCCGCAGGTGGGAGGGACGAAACAGCCCCAGCATTTT.